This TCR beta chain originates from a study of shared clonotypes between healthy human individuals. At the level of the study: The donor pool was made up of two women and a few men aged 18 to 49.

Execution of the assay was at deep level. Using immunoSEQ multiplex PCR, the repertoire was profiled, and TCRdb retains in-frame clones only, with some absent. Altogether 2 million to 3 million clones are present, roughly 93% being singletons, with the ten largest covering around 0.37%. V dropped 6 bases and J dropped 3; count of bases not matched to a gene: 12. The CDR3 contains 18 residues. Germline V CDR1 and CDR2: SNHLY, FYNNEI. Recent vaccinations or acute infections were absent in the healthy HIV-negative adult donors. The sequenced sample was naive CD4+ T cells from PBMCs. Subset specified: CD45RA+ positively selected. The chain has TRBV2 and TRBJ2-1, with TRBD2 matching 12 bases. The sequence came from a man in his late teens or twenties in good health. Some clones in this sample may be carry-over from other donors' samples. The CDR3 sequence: CASSHLGASGRGYNEQFF. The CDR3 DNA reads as TGTGCCAGCAGCCACCTAGGGGCTAGCGGGAGGGGCTACAATGAGCAGTTCTTC.